Each of the 32 T cell receptor beta chains below was sequenced from the same sample in a study of identical twins. MiXCR was run by TCRdb on the 5' RACE reads, yielding one entry per CDR3 protein. This sample has about 790,000 distinct CDR3 sequences, with over 15% found just once. These same records also appear under a second study, on T cells expressing NK-cell markers.

Specimen: PBMCs. Receptors originate from a woman in her late teens or twenties in good health.

The DNA for the CDR3 is TGTGCCAGCAGTGATTGGTTGGGAGAGACCCAGTACTTC. Translating it yields CASSDWLGETQYF. The chain employs TRBV6-1 and TRBJ2-5; no clear D. Germline lookup yields CDR1 MNHNS and CDR2 SASEGT. Between the trimmed V and J ends, which lost 3 bases and 4 bases, there was a span of 9 bases. The CDR3 sequence is 13 residues long.

This clonotype was counted a few times. The chain links TRBV5-1 to TRBJ2-5, with D perhaps matching TRBD1 or TRBD2 (5 bases each). CDR3 length equals 12 residues. V lost 5 bases to trimming and J lost 9 bases, with 14 bases between them. Germline assignment: CDR1 SGHRS and CDR2 YFSETQ. The CDR3 nucleotides are TGCGCCAGCAGTCGGGGCCTGGAGGCCCAGTACTTC. Its protein is CASSRGLEAQYF.

The chain combines TRBV25-1 with TRBJ1-6; 8 bases are a match to TRBD1. The V gene's germline CDR1 is MGHDK and CDR2 SYGVNS. With 4 bases clipped from V and 9 bases from J, the junction kept 5 bases outside the gene matches. The CDR3 has 14 residues. CDR3 amino acids: CASSGQGSGSPLHF. CDR3 coding DNA: TGTGCCAGCAGTGGACAGGGGTCGGGTTCACCCCTCCACTTT.

This clonotype came up a few times. V usage is TRBV20-1 and J usage is TRBJ1-6; D gene unclear. Germline CDR1 reads DFQATT; CDR2 reads SNEGSKA (reference sequence). Deletions cut 6 bases from V and 9 bases from J, with 12 bases between. The CDR3 has 12 amino acids. CDR3 coding DNA: TGCAGTGCAGCCCGGTCGGGTTCACCCCTCCACTTT. Translated, it gives CSAARSGSPLHF.

The chain combines TRBV12-3 or TRBV12-4 with TRBJ2-4; unclear D gene. The CDR3 totals 14 residues. V lost 5 bases, J lost 8 bases, and 16 bases lay in between. The CDR3 reads CASSESLGPHIQYF. The CDR3 DNA sequence: TGTGCCAGCAGTGAATCACTGGGCCCCCACATTCAGTACTTC.

This chain links TRBV30 with TRBJ1-1, with unresolved D. The V and J ends lost 8 bases and 1 base respectively, with 11 bases between them. The CDR3 totals 12 residues. Germline lookup yields CDR1 GTSNPN and CDR2 SVGIG (reference sequence). This CDR3 reads CAGSPANTEAFF. The CDR3, as DNA: TGTGCCGGCAGTCCGGCGAACACTGAAGCTTTCTTT.

The chain has TRBV12-3 or TRBV12-4 and TRBJ1-4, with D hard to call. The CDR3 totals 15 residues. Trimming stripped 3 bases from V and 5 bases from J, with 13 bases between. The CDR3 DNA is TGTGCCAGCAGTTTCCCCCCTGACCCGAATGAAAAACTGTTTTTT. Its translation: CASSFPPDPNEKLFF.

The rearrangement joins TRBV20-1 to TRBJ2-1; 8 nucleotides line up with TRBD2. The CDR3 spans 14 residues. With V trimmed by 6 bases and J by 1 base, 5 bases remained unmatched. Germline V gives CDR1 DFQATT, CDR2 SNEGSKA (reference sequence). In DNA, the CDR3 is TGCAGTGCCCGTAGCGGGACTTCCTACAATGAGCAGTTCTTC. This translates into CSARSGTSYNEQFF.

The CDR3 protein is CASGLNRAQETQYF. CDR3 bases: TGTGCCAGCGGGTTGAACAGGGCCCAAGAGACCCAGTACTTC. This rearrangement joins TRBV12-3 or TRBV12-4 to TRBJ2-5, with D tentatively TRBD1 (6 bases). V was trimmed by 8 bases and J by 1 base, leaving 14 bases between them. The CDR3 length is 14 residues.

Written as DNA, the CDR3 is TGTGCCAGCAGTTTAGGGGATTCAAGAGAGACCCAGTACTTC. It translates to CASSLGDSRETQYF. This chain connects TRBV12-3 or TRBV12-4 to TRBJ2-5; D unresolved. The CDR3 consists of 14 residues. Trimming took off 1 base at V and 4 bases at J, with 10 bases between the two ends.

This clonotype was found a few times. The chain recombines TRBV6-1 with TRBJ2-7, with 8 bases matching TRBD2. With V trimmed by 5 bases and J by 5 bases, 8 bases remained unmatched. The CDR3 consists of 14 residues. Germline V gives CDR1 MNHNS, CDR2 SASEGT. CDR3: CASSPSGRVHEQYF. The CDR3 bases are TGTGCCAGCAGTCCAAGCGGGAGAGTCCACGAGCAGTACTTC.

V usage is TRBV12-3 or TRBV12-4 and J usage is TRBJ2-7, with unresolved D. V lost 8 bases, J lost 6 bases, and 14 bases lay in between. The CDR3 has 12 amino acids. CDR3 protein: CASGPSFGEQYF. DNA of the CDR3: TGTGCCAGCGGCCCCTCTTTTGGCGAGCAGTACTTC.

The V gene is TRBV20-1, the J gene TRBJ2-7, with no clear D. Between the trimmed V and J ends, which lost 6 bases and 3 bases, there was a span of 12 bases. Germline V lookup: CDR1 DFQATT, CDR2 SNEGSKA (reference sequence). CDR3 length: 12 amino acids. CDR3 nucleotides: TGCAGTGCGGGGTATCTCGGCTACGAGCAGTACTTC. It encodes CSAGYLGYEQYF.

In this sample, this clonotype turned up many times. The chain uses TRBV2 and TRBJ2-3; D is perhaps TRBD1 (5 bases). This CDR3 spans 13 amino acids. V lost 2 bases and J lost 3, with 6 bases in between. Germline CDR1 reads SNHLY; CDR2 reads FYNNEI. CDR3 coding DNA: TGTGCCAGCAGTGAAAGGGGAACAGATACGCAGTATTTT. Encoded protein: CASSERGTDTQYF.

The rearrangement links TRBV3-1 to TRBJ2-1; the D gene could be TRBD1 or TRBD2 (5 bases each). The CDR3 extends over 15 amino acids. Germline V gene sequence: CDR1 LGHDT, CDR2 YNNKEL (reference sequence). Trimming removed 7 bases from V and 6 bases from J, with 19 bases in between. CDR3: CASNTGTGNRNEQFF. CDR3 nucleotides: TGTGCCAGCAACACGGGAACAGGTAACCGCAATGAGCAGTTCTTC.

The chain couples TRBV7-2 to TRBJ2-7; 11 bases agree with TRBD2. Germline V gene lookup returns CDR1 SGHTA and CDR2 FQGNSA. The CDR3 is 15 amino acids. V was pared by 4 bases and J by 7 bases, with 9 bases of the junction left unmatched. CDR3 region: CASSSLAGGSGEQYF. CDR3 in DNA: TGTGCCAGCAGCTCATTAGCGGGAGGGTCGGGGGAGCAGTACTTC. Full variable domain (remainder filled in from reference TRBV7-2 and TRBJ2-7): GAGVSQSPSNKVTEKGKDVELRCDPISGHTALYWYRQSLGQGLEFLIYFQGNSAPDKSGLPSDRFSAERTGGSVSTLTIQRTQQEDSAVYLCASSSLAGGSGEQYFGPGTRLTVT.

V gene TRBV4-1 combines with J gene TRBJ1-2, with unresolved D. The CDR3 has 15 residues. CDR1 and CDR2 from the germline V gene are MGHRA and YSYEKL. V was pared by 0 bases and J by 4 bases, with 12 bases between. DNA for the CDR3: TGCGCCAGCAGCCAAGATCGGGAGGGAGGCTATGGCTACACCTTC. Translating it yields CASSQDREGGYGYTF.

The CDR3 is CSARVEVPETQYF. The CDR3 region has the DNA TGCAGTGCTAGAGTTGAGGTGCCAGAGACCCAGTACTTC. This chain joins TRBV20-1 and TRBJ2-5; D is undetermined. Germline V gene data show CDR1 as DFQATT and CDR2 as SNEGSKA (reference sequence). This CDR3 spans 13 amino acids. The V end was cut by 1 base, the J end by 4 bases, with 10 bases between.

This clonotype appeared a few times. This chain uses TRBV4-1 with TRBJ2-2; 7 bases agree with TRBD2. The V and J ends lost 5 bases and 1 base, in that order; junction bases with no gene match: 7. Germline-derived CDR1 and CDR2 are MGHRA and YSYEKL. The CDR3 has 16 amino acids. CDR3 nucleotides: TGCGCCAGCAGCAGCACCGGGGGGAAGAACACCGGGGAGCTGTTTTTT. Translated, it gives CASSSTGGKNTGELFF.

This clonotype was counted a few times. This chain joins TRBV7-9 and TRBJ2-3, with D possibly TRBD2 on 5 matching bases. The CDR3 totals 16 residues. The V gene lost 3 bases and the J gene lost 6 bases, with 19 bases spanning the gap. CDR1 SEHNR and CDR2 FQNEAQ come from the germline V gene (reference sequence). This CDR3 is CASSFQTTALWDTQYF. CDR3 nucleotide sequence: TGTGCCAGCAGCTTCCAGACTACCGCCCTATGGGATACGCAGTATTTT.

This clonotype was seen more than once but under ten times. The V gene is TRBV11-2, the J gene TRBJ2-5, with TRBD2 identical over 10 bases. The germline V gene has CDR1 SGHAT and CDR2 FQNNGV. The CDR3 runs 15 residues. The V and J ends lost 8 bases and 5 bases, in that order; junction bases with no gene match: 11. The CDR3 DNA follows: TGTGCCAGCTCTAAAGCGGGGGGGCCGGGTGAGACCCAGTACTTC. Translated: CASSKAGGPGETQYF.

J is TRBJ2-1 and V is TRBV5-1; 11 positions match TRBD2. The germline V gene encodes CDR1 SGHRS and CDR2 YFSETQ. The CDR3 spans 18 residues. With 0 bases clipped from V and 8 bases from J, the junction kept 13 bases outside the gene matches. DNA of the CDR3: TGCGCCAGCAGCTTGGTTTGGGCTAGCGGGGGGTCTTCGGATGAGCAGTTCTTC. Protein product: CASSLVWASGGSSDEQFF.

This sequence joins TRBV27 and TRBJ2-1; no definite D call. The ends were cut back, 10 bases at V and 2 bases at J, with 15 bases in the middle. The CDR3 is 14 residues long. Germline CDR1 and CDR2: MNHEY and SMNVEV (reference sequence). The CDR3 DNA reads as TGTGCCACTAACGGGCCTACCGCCTACAATGAGCAGTTCTTC. Translation: CATNGPTAYNEQFF.

This clonotype showed up many times. The chain couples TRBV12-3 or TRBV12-4 to TRBJ2-2; D is unclear. The V end lost 6 bases, the J end lost 6 bases, and 8 bases lay between the germline ends. This CDR3 is built from 12 residues. CDR3 sequence (DNA): TGTGCCAGCAGCTCTTCTTCCGGGGAGCTGTTTTTT. This translates into CASSSSSGELFF.

This clonotype was seen at least ten times. The chain has TRBV11-2 and TRBJ2-7; possible D gene TRBD1, 6 bases. Germline CDR1 reads SGHAT; CDR2 reads FQNNGV. The CDR3 has 14 amino acids. Trimming took off 2 bases at V and 9 bases at J, with 17 bases between the two ends. The CDR3 coding sequence is TGTGCCAGCAGCTTAATCGGGACAAGAAATACGCAGTACTTC. As protein: CASSLIGTRNTQYF. The whole variable domain, filled in from reference TRBV11-2 and TRBJ2-7, reads EAGVAQSPRYKIIEKRQSVAFWCNPISGHATLYWYQQILGQGPKLLIQFQNNGVVDDSQLPKDRFSAERLKGVDSTLKIQPAKLEDSAVYLCASSLIGTRNTQYFGPGTRLTVT.

The chain has TRBV6-6 and TRBJ2-5, with D possibly called TRBD1 or TRBD2 (5 bases each). CDR3 length equals 13 residues. Trimming shortened V by 6 bases and J by 4 bases, and 12 bases separated the two germline ends. Looked up from germline, CDR1 is MNHNY and CDR2 is SVGAGI (reference sequence). DNA for the CDR3: TGTGCCAGCAGCCCCGTGAGGGGAGAGACCCAGTACTTC. The encoded protein is CASSPVRGETQYF.

V and J are TRBV6-1 and TRBJ2-2; D ambiguous. V dropped 8 bases and J dropped 4 bases, with 11 bases sitting between them. Germline CDR1 reads MNHNS; CDR2 reads SASEGT. The CDR3 contains 13 residues. The CDR3 coding sequence is TGTGCCAGCCGAGCGAGGAGCACCGGGGAGCTGTTTTTT. Translated: CASRARSTGELFF.

This clonotype was seen a few times. V and J are TRBV7-2 and TRBJ2-7, with D unclear. The CDR3 extends over 14 amino acids. Germline V gene data show CDR1 as SGHTA and CDR2 as FQGNSA. V was trimmed by 5 bases and J by 5 bases, leaving 16 bases between them. CDR3 DNA sequence: TGTGCCAGCAGCATTTCGTTCAGTGCTCACGAGCAGTACTTC. Translated, it gives CASSISFSAHEQYF.

The V call is TRBV25-1, the J call TRBJ2-1; TRBD2 matches at 10 bases. This CDR3 contains 15 residues. Germline V gene sequence: CDR1 MGHDK, CDR2 SYGVNS. J lost 7 bases, V lost 3 bases, and 6 bases had no gene match. The CDR3: CASSESGRAVNEQFF. DNA of the CDR3: TGTGCCAGCAGTGAGAGCGGGAGGGCCGTAAATGAGCAGTTCTTC.

The chain links TRBV20-1 to TRBJ1-2; D is uncertain. The CDR3 consists of 13 residues. Germline CDR1 reads DFQATT; CDR2 reads SNEGSKA (reference sequence). V dropped 4 bases and J dropped 0 bases, with 9 bases sitting between them. CDR3 sequence reads: CSATRNANYGYTF. The DNA for the CDR3 is TGCAGTGCTACGAGGAACGCTAACTATGGCTACACCTTC.

This clonotype was found a few times. The chain combines TRBV3-1 with TRBJ2-7; D not resolved. This CDR3 is 15 amino acids long. Germline V gene data show CDR1 as LGHDT and CDR2 as YNNKEL (reference sequence). V dropped 0 bases and J dropped 7 bases, with 16 bases sitting between them. In DNA form, the CDR3 reads TGTGCCAGCAGCCAAGATGGGAACCGTTTGGATGAGCAGTACTTC. Protein sequence: CASSQDGNRLDEQYF.

The rearrangement links TRBV27 to TRBJ2-3, with 9 nucleotides matching TRBD2. V was clipped by 4 bases and J by 7 bases; unmatched bases: 9. From germline, CDR1 is MNHEY and CDR2 SMNVEV (reference sequence). The CDR3 sequence is 15 residues long. CDR3 in DNA: TGTGCCAGCAGTTCGTCCGGGACTAGCCGACATACGCAGTATTTT. Encoded protein: CASSSSGTSRHTQYF.